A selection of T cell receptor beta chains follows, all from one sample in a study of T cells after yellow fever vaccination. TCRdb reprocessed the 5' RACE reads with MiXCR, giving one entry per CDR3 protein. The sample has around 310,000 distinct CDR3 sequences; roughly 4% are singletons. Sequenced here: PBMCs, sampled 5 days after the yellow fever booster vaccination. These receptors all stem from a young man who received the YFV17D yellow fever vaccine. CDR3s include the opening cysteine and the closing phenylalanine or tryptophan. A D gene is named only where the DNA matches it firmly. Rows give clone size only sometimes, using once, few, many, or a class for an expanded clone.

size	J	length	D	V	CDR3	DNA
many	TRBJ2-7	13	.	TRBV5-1	CASSQGPDYEQYF	TGCGCCAGCAGCCAGGGACCGGACTACGAGCAGTACTTC
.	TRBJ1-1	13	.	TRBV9	CASRGASNTEAFF	TGTGCCAGCCGCGGGGCCTCGAACACTGAAGCTTTCTTT
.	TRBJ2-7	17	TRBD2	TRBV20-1	CSASSLAGGPVFYEQYF	TGCAGTGCTTCCTCCCTAGCGGGGGGGCCGGTCTTCTACGAGCAGTACTTC
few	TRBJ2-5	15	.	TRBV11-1	CASSLLPRTQETQYF	TGTGCCAGCAGCTTATTACCCAGGACTCAAGAGACCCAGTACTTC
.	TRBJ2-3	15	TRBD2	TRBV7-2	CPSSSNRGGLDTQYF	TGTCCCAGCAGCTCGAATCGCGGGGGTCTAGATACGCAGTATTTT
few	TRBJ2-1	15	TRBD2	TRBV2	CASFRTSRRYNEQFF	TGTGCCAGTTTCCGGACTAGCAGAAGATACAATGAGCAGTTCTTC
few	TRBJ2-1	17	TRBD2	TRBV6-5	CASSLWGVAGGHNEQFF	TGTGCCAGCAGCCTTTGGGGGGTTGCGGGGGGGCACAATGAGCAGTTCTTC
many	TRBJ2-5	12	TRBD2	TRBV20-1	CSATGGQETQYF	TGCAGTGCCACGGGGGGGCAAGAGACCCAGTACTTC
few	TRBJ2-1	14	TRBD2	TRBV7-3	CASSPRGVGNEQFF	TGTGCCAGCAGCCCCCGGGGGGTTGGCAATGAGCAGTTCTTC
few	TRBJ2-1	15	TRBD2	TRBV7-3	CASSLRRGGYNEQFF	TGTGCCAGCAGCTTAAGGCGGGGGGGTTACAATGAGCAGTTCTTC
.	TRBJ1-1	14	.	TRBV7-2	CASSPLYRGTEAFF	TGTGCCAGCAGCCCACTTTATCGGGGGACTGAAGCTTTCTTT
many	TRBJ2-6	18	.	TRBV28	CASRLYSGLSSGANVLTF	TGTGCCAGCAGGCTCTACTCGGGACTCAGCTCTGGGGCCAACGTCCTGACTTTC
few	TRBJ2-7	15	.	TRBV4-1	CASSQGFLGPYEQYF	TGCGCCAGCAGCCAAGGTTTCCTGGGCCCCTACGAGCAGTACTTC
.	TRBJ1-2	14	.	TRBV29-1	CSVEDQGPYYGYTF	TGCAGCGTTGAAGATCAGGGTCCCTACTATGGCTACACCTTC
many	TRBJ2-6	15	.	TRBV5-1	CASSQGGSGANVLTF	TGCGCCAGCAGCCAAGGGGGCTCTGGGGCCAACGTCCTGACTTTC
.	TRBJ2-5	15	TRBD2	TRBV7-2	CASSAGLAGEETQYF	TGTGCCAGCAGCGCCGGACTAGCGGGGGAGGAGACCCAGTACTTC
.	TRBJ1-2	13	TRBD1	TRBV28	CASSGDRIYGYTF	TGTGCCAGCAGTGGGGACAGGATCTATGGCTACACCTTC
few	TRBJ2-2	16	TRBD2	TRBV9	CASSVGGAGATGELFF	TGTGCCAGCAGCGTAGGAGGAGCGGGGGCCACCGGGGAGCTGTTTTTT
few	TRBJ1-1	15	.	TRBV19	CASSDLGHKNTEAFF	TGTGCCAGTAGTGATCTTGGACACAAGAACACTGAAGCTTTCTTT
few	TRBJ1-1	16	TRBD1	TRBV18	CASSPRGQGKATEAFF	TGTGCCAGCTCACCGCGTGGACAGGGGAAGGCCACTGAAGCTTTCTTT
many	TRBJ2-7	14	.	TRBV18	CASSPGVTLGEQYF	TGTGCCAGCTCACCCGGGGTGACGCTAGGCGAGCAGTACTTC
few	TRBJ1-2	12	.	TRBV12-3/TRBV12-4	CASSVQGHGYTF	TGTGCCAGCAGTGTACAGGGTCATGGCTACACCTTC
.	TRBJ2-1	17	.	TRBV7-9	CASRGPPDYVRYNEQFF	TGTGCCAGCAGGGGGCCCCCCGACTATGTCCGCTACAATGAGCAGTTCTTC
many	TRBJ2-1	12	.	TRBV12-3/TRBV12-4	CASTLDPNEQFF	TGTGCCAGCACCCTTGACCCCAATGAGCAGTTCTTC
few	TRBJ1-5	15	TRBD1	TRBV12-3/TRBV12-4	CASSPRTGGLQPQHF	TGTGCCAGCAGTCCGAGGACAGGGGGGTTGCAGCCCCAGCATTTT
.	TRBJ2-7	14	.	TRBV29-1	CSVVWGYRTGEQYF	TGCAGCGTTGTGTGGGGATACCGGACTGGGGAGCAGTACTTC
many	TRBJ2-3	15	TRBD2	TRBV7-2	CASSWASGVADTQYF	TGTGCCAGCAGCTGGGCTAGCGGGGTTGCAGATACGCAGTATTTT
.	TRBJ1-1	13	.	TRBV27	CASSLRRSTEAFF	TGTGCCAGCAGTTTGAGGAGGTCGACTGAAGCTTTCTTT
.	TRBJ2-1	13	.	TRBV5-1	CASSTDRYNEQFF	TGCGCCAGCAGCACCGACAGATACAATGAGCAGTTCTTC
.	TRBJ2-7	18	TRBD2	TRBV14	CASSRGLAGTHTFYEQYF	TGTGCCAGCAGCCGGGGACTAGCGGGGACCCATACCTTCTACGAGCAGTACTTC
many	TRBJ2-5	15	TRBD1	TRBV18	CASSPRDRGSETQYF	TGTGCCAGCTCACCCCGGGACAGGGGGTCGGAGACCCAGTACTTC
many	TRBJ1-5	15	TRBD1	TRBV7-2	CASSLWTGLNQPQHF	TGTGCCAGCAGCCTATGGACAGGACTCAATCAGCCCCAGCATTTT
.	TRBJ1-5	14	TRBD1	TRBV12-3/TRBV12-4	CASTWTGAGQPQHF	TGTGCCAGCACCTGGACAGGGGCCGGGCAGCCCCAGCATTTT
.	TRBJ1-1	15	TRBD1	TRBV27	CASSRGQGWYTEAFF	TGTGCCAGCAGTCGGGGACAGGGGTGGTACACTGAAGCTTTCTTT
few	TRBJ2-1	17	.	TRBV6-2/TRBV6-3	CASSYSASSSSYNEQFF	TGTGCCAGCAGTTACTCGGCGTCTTCTAGCTCCTACAATGAGCAGTTCTTC
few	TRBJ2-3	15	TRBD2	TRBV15	CATSRPVRGIDTQYF	TGTGCCACCAGCAGGCCTGTGCGGGGGATAGATACGCAGTATTTT
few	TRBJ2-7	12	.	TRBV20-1	CSAPRGYNEQYF	TGCAGTGCCCCCCGGGGCTATAACGAGCAGTACTTC
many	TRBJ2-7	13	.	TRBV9	CASSVGGTYEQYF	TGTGCCAGCAGCGTGGGCGGAACCTACGAGCAGTACTTC
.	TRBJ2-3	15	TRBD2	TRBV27	CASSLSSGGGDTQYF	TGTGCCAGCAGTTTGAGTAGCGGGGGCGGAGATACGCAGTATTTT
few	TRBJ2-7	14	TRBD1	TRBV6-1	CASRGQGASYEQYF	TGTGCCAGCAGGGGACAGGGGGCCTCCTACGAGCAGTACTTC
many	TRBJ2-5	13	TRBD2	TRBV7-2	CASSSGLKETQYF	TGTGCCAGCAGCTCGGGACTAAAAGAGACCCAGTACTTC
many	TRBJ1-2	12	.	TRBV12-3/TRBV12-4	CASSLTRGSYTF	TGTGCCAGCAGTTTGACCAGGGGAAGCTACACCTTC
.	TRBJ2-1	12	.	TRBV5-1	CASSPNVDEQFF	TGCGCCAGCAGCCCAAATGTGGATGAGCAGTTCTTC
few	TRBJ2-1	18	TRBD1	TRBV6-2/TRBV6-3	CASSYALPGTGGYNEQFF	TGTGCCAGCAGTTACGCGCTCCCAGGGACAGGGGGTTACAATGAGCAGTTCTTC
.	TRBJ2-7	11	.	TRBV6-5	CASSYGGEQYF	TGTGCCAGCAGTTACGGTGGGGAGCAGTACTTC
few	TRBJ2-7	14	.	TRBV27	CASSLSLGDYEQYF	TGTGCCAGCAGTTTATCTTTAGGGGATTACGAGCAGTACTTC
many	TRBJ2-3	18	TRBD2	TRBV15	CATSGGLAGASYTDTQYF	TGTGCCACCAGCGGGGGACTAGCGGGGGCCTCTTACACAGATACGCAGTATTTT
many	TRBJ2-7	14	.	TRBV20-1	CSAKRGKSSYEQYF	TGCAGTGCAAAACGGGGAAAGAGCTCCTACGAGCAGTACTTC
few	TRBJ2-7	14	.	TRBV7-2	CASSPTSDHHEQYF	TGTGCCAGCAGCCCGACGTCAGACCACCACGAGCAGTACTTC
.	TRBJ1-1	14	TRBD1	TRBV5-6	CASSYGQGTTEAFF	TGTGCCAGCAGCTACGGACAGGGGACCACTGAAGCTTTCTTT
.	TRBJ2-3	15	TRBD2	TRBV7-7	CASSLGGGGGDTQYF	TGTGCCAGCAGCTTAGGCGGCGGGGGTGGAGATACGCAGTATTTT
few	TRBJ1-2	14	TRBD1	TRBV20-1	CSARPGTGAYGYTF	TGCAGTGCTAGACCCGGGACAGGTGCCTATGGCTACACCTTC
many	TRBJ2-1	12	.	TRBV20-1	CSASLRGNEQFF	TGCAGTGCTAGTCTACGGGGCAATGAGCAGTTCTTC
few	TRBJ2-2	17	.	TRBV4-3	CASSLHLYSDITGELFF	TGCGCCAGCAGCCTCCACCTCTACTCGGACATTACCGGGGAGCTGTTTTTT
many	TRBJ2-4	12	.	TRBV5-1	CASSLEGDIQYF	TGCGCCAGCAGCTTGGAAGGGGACATTCAGTACTTC
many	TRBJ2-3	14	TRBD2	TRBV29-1	CSVARRGDTDTQYF	TGCAGCGTTGCTCGGCGGGGGGACACAGATACGCAGTATTTT
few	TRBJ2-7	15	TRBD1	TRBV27	CASSITGVFGDEQYF	TGTGCCAGCAGTATAACAGGGGTGTTCGGGGACGAGCAGTACTTC
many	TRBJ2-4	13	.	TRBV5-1	CASSIDQESGQYF	TGCGCCAGCAGCATTGACCAGGAATCGGGTCAGTACTTC